A single sample is the source of the 5 T cell receptor beta chains below, sequenced in a study of T cell changes during pregnancy in multiple sclerosis. Sequencing used immunoSEQ multiplex PCR; TCRdb keeps in-frame clones, though not all of them. The sample consists of 30,000 or so clones, 89% of them appearing once. This specimen consisted of CD4+ T cells from peripheral blood mononuclear cells, obtained in the second trimester of pregnancy. The receptors stem from a female donor with multiple sclerosis, enrolled in a pregnancy study.

The genes are TRBV9 and TRBJ1-6; tentatively, D is TRBD1 (5 bases). The CDR3 is made up of 15 amino acids. The germline CDR1 and CDR2 sequences are SGDLS and YYNGEE. The V end lost 3 bases, the J end lost 7 bases, and 14 bases lay between the germline ends. Here the CDR3 reads CASSASGGENSPLHF. CDR3 nucleotides: TGTGCCAGCAGCGCCAGCGGGGGGGAGAATTCACCCCTCCACTTT. Complete variable domain (other parts from reference TRBV9 and TRBJ1-6): DSGVTQTPKHLITATGQRVTLRCSPRSGDLSVYWYQQSLDQGLQFLIQYYNGEERAKGNILERFSAQQFPDLHSELNLSSLELGDSALYFCASSASGGENSPLHFGNGTRLTVT.

This clone turned up a few times. The chain is built from TRBV5-1 and TRBJ2-1, with a tentative D call TRBD1 (6 bases). Germline V gene lookup returns CDR1 SGHRS and CDR2 YFSETQ. The V end was cut by 7 bases, the J end by 5 bases, with 16 bases between. This CDR3 has 14 residues. DNA for the CDR3: TGCGCCAGCGCCAGCACAGGGTCCGACAATGAGCAGTTCTTC. Translated: CASASTGSDNEQFF.

This clone appeared a few times. The chain recombines TRBV10-1 with TRBJ1-1; 8 bases align to TRBD1. In germline, CDR1 is WNHNN, CDR2 SYGVQD (reference sequence). The V and J ends lost 4 bases and 9 bases, in that order; junction bases with no gene match: 7. The CDR3 has 13 amino acids. The DNA of the CDR3 is TGCGCCAGCAGTGTCGGACAGGGTTCTCAAGCTTTCTTT. The encoded protein is CASSVGQGSQAFF.

The chain carries TRBV19 and TRBJ2-7; TRBD1 matches 10 bases. Germline values: CDR1 LNHDA, CDR2 SQIVND (reference sequence). V shed 5 bases and J 9 bases; nucleotides not matched to a gene: 13. The CDR3 consists of 15 residues. CDR3 amino acids: CASSSTGTGAGVQYF. The CDR3 DNA reads as TGTGCCAGTAGTTCCACCGGGACAGGGGCAGGGGTGCAGTACTTC. Full variable domain (remainder filled in from reference TRBV19 and TRBJ2-7): DGGITQSPKYLFRKEGQNVTLSCEQNLNHDAMYWYRQDPGQGLRLIYYSQIVNDFQKGDIAEGYSVSREKKESFPLTVTSAQKNPTAFYLCASSSTGTGAGVQYFGPGTRLTVT.

The chain carries TRBV7-3 and TRBJ2-1; TRBD2 matches 9 bases. The CDR3 consists of 16 residues. CDR1 is SGHTA and CDR2 is FQGTGA in the germline V gene. The junction had 8 bases not matched to a gene; V was cut back by 1 base and J by 7 bases. The CDR3 DNA is TGTGCCAGCAGCTTAAAGGTAGCGGGGGCGAAAAATGAGCAGTTCTTC. Its translation: CASSLKVAGAKNEQFF.